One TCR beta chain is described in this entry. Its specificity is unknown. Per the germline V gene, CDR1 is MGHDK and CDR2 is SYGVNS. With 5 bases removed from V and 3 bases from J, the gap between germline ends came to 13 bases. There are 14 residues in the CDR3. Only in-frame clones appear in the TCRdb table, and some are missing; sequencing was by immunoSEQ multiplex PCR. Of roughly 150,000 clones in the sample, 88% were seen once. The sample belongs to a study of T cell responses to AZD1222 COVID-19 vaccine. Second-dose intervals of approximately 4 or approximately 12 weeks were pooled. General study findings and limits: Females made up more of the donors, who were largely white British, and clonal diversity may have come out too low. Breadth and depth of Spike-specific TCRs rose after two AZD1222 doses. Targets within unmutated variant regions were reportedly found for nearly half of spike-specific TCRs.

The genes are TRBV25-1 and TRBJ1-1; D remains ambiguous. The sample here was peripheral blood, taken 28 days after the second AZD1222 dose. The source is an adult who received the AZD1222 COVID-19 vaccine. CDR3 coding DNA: TGTGCCAGCAGTCAAGTGGACCTCTACACTGAAGCTTTCTTT. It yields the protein CASSQVDLYTEAFF.